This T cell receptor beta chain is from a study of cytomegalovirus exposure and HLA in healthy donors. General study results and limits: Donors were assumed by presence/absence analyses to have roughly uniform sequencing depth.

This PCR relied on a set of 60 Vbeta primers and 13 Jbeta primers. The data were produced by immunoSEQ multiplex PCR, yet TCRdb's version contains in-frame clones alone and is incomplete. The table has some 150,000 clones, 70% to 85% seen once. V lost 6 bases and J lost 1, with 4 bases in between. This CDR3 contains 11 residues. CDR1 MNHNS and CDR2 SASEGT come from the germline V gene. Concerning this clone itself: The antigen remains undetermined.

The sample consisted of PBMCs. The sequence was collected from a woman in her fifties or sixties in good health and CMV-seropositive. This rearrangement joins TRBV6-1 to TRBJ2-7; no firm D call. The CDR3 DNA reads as TGTGCCAGCAGCGGGTCCTACGAGCAGTACTTC. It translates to CASSGSYEQYF.